The rows below give T cell receptor beta chains drawn from one sample of a study of regulatory T cells in long-lasting Graves disease. TCRdb reprocessed the multiplex PCR reads via MiXCR and lists one record per CDR3 protein. Seen here are around 400,000 distinct CDR3 sequences, 23% observed once, and the top ten hold roughly 30%. Here the sequenced sample was peripheral blood mononuclear cells (PBMCs), taken when the disease was refractory, from a patient treated with antithyroid drugs. These receptors were taken from a female donor with Graves disease. Each CDR3 is given with its conserved first and last residue. A D gene is named only where the DNA matches it firmly. Not every row has a clone size; where given, it reads once, few, many or a size class.

cdr3_aa | cdr3_nt | clone_size | j_call | cdr3_length | d_call | v_call
CASSYNGGGRYEQYF | TGTGCCAGCAGTTACAATGGGGGAGGGCGCTACGAGCAGTACTTC | few | TRBJ2-7 | 15 | TRBD2 | TRBV6-5
CATRGDRAFGNSPLHF | TGTGCCACCCGCGGGGACAGGGCGTTTGGTAATTCACCCCTCCACTTT | - | TRBJ1-6 | 16 | TRBD1 | TRBV2
CSAPGSTSGTNEQFF | TGCAGTGCTCCAGGGTCGACTAGCGGGACTAATGAGCAGTTCTTC | - | TRBJ2-1 | 15 | TRBD2 | TRBV20-1
CASMRQGLGGYTF | TGTGCCAGCATGAGGCAGGGCCTTGGCGGCTACACCTTC | many | TRBJ1-2 | 13 | - | TRBV2
CASSLDRQKTQYF | TGTGCCAGTAGTCTGGACAGGCAGAAAACGCAGTATTTT | - | TRBJ2-3 | 13 | TRBD1 | TRBV19
CASSLQISSYEQYF | TGTGCCAGCAGTTTACAGATTTCCTCCTACGAGCAGTACTTC | many | TRBJ2-7 | 14 | - | TRBV27
CASKSGNTIYF | TGTGCCAGCAAATCTGGGAACACCATATATTTT | - | TRBJ1-3 | 11 | - | TRBV27
CASRAPAGEYDEQYF | TGTGCCAGTAGGGCCCCGGCGGGAGAGTACGACGAGCAGTACTTC | few | TRBJ2-7 | 15 | TRBD2 | TRBV19
CASSLGDRGMSTEAFF | TGCGCCAGCAGCTTGGGAGACAGGGGTATGAGCACTGAAGCTTTCTTT | many | TRBJ1-1 | 16 | TRBD1 | TRBV5-1
CASREDRWNTEAFF | TGTGCCAGTAGGGAGGACAGGTGGAACACTGAAGCTTTCTTT | once | TRBJ1-1 | 14 | TRBD1 | TRBV19
CASSPLRGGQPQHF | TGTGCCAGCAGCCCCCTGAGAGGGGGACAGCCCCAGCATTTT | many | TRBJ1-5 | 14 | - | TRBV7-8
CASSLAGNYGYTF | TGTGCCAGCAGTTTAGCAGGGAACTATGGCTACACCTTC | many | TRBJ1-2 | 13 | - | TRBV27
CASRGGTIQETQYF | TGTGCCAGCAGAGGAGGGACTATACAAGAGACCCAGTACTTC | many | TRBJ2-5 | 14 | TRBD2 | TRBV28
CASSSTGGAGTTGEQETQYF | TGTGCCAGCAGCTCGACAGGGGGCGCAGGTACTACGGGAGAGCAAGAGACCCAGTACTTC | - | TRBJ2-5 | 20 | TRBD1 | TRBV13
CASSLVGDGYTF | TGTGCCAGCAGCTTAGTGGGAGATGGCTACACCTTC | many | TRBJ1-2 | 12 | - | TRBV7-8
CASSPNRDHEQYF | TGTGCCAGCAGCCCCAACAGGGACCACGAGCAGTACTTC | many | TRBJ2-7 | 13 | - | TRBV11-1
CASRRQGEITEAFF | TGTGCCAGTAGGCGGCAGGGAGAGATCACTGAAGCTTTCTTT | - | TRBJ1-1 | 14 | - | TRBV19
CATRDSASTDTQYF | TGTGCCACCAGGGACTCAGCTAGCACAGATACGCAATATTTT | few | TRBJ2-3 | 14 | - | TRBV24-1
CSASGLAGGRETQYF | TGCAGTGCTTCGGGACTAGCGGGAGGGCGAGAGACCCAGTACTTC | - | TRBJ2-5 | 15 | TRBD2 | TRBV20-1
CASSAPGTRWGYTF | TGTGCCAGTAGTGCCCCGGGAACCCGGTGGGGCTACACCTTC | few | TRBJ1-2 | 14 | - | TRBV19
CASSTPGQGSYEQYF | TGTGCCAGCAGCACTCCGGGACAGGGGTCCTACGAGCAGTACTTC | many | TRBJ2-7 | 15 | TRBD1 | TRBV6-1
CASSIPGLAGWDEQYF | TGTGCCAGCAGTATCCCAGGACTAGCGGGATGGGACGAGCAGTACTTC | many | TRBJ2-7 | 16 | TRBD2 | TRBV28
CASSRYGHYEQYF | TGTGCCAGCAGTAGATACGGGCACTACGAGCAGTACTTC | many | TRBJ2-7 | 13 | - | TRBV28
CASSLTTARAANNSPLHF | TGTGCCAGCAGCTTGACCACTGCCCGGGCAGCTAATAATTCACCCCTCCACTTT | few | TRBJ1-6 | 18 | - | TRBV7-2
CASERQIDEQFF | TGTGCCAGCGAACGGCAGATCGATGAGCAGTTCTTC | few | TRBJ2-1 | 12 | - | TRBV6-1
CSARDSGRPYEQYF | TGCAGTGCTAGAGATAGCGGCAGACCCTACGAGCAGTACTTC | many | TRBJ2-7 | 14 | - | TRBV20-1
CASRKDRGPIFRGNQPQHF | TGTGCCAGCAGGAAAGACAGGGGTCCTATATTTCGTGGCAATCAGCCCCAGCATTTT | - | TRBJ1-5 | 19 | TRBD1 | TRBV6-1
CSARDGWYQETQYF | TGCAGCGCCAGGGACGGCTGGTACCAAGAGACCCAGTACTTC | - | TRBJ2-5 | 14 | - | TRBV29-1
CASGGNGTSGRNIQYF | TGTGCCAGCGGGGGGAACGGGACTAGCGGGAGGAACATTCAGTACTTC | few | TRBJ2-4 | 16 | TRBD2 | TRBV6-1
CASSEPGQGFGEQYF | TGTGCCAGCAGTGAACCGGGACAGGGCTTTGGGGAGCAGTACTTC | - | TRBJ2-7 | 15 | TRBD1 | TRBV6-2/TRBV6-3
CSASLPISTENTIYF | TGCAGTGCTAGCCTACCAATTAGTACGGAAAACACCATATATTTT | few | TRBJ1-3 | 15 | - | TRBV20-1
CASRRTGTFSGANVLTF | TGTGCCAGCAGACGGACAGGGACCTTCTCTGGGGCCAACGTCCTGACTTTC | many | TRBJ2-6 | 17 | TRBD1 | TRBV28
CASSLGRSQPQHF | TGTGCCAGCAGTTTGGGGCGTTCCCAGCCCCAGCATTTT | many | TRBJ1-5 | 13 | - | TRBV12-3/TRBV12-4
CSARVADNTGELFF | TGCAGTGCTAGAGTGGCAGACAACACCGGGGAGCTGTTTTTT | few | TRBJ2-2 | 14 | - | TRBV20-1
CSAREYSGRDYEQYF | TGCAGTGCTAGAGAATACAGCGGGAGAGACTACGAGCAGTACTTC | - | TRBJ2-7 | 15 | TRBD2 | TRBV20-1
CASSPRSSGGETQYF | TGCGCCAGCAGCCCCCGTTCTAGCGGGGGAGAGACCCAGTACTTC | - | TRBJ2-5 | 15 | TRBD2 | TRBV4-3
CASSPHKTYEQYF | TGTGCCAGCAGCCCTCACAAGACCTACGAGCAGTACTTC | - | TRBJ2-7 | 13 | - | TRBV16
CASREKETQYF | TGTGCCAGCCGGGAGAAAGAGACCCAGTACTTC | many | TRBJ2-5 | 11 | - | TRBV18
CAWSVGDGYTF | TGTGCCTGGAGTGTAGGTGATGGCTACACCTTC | many | TRBJ1-2 | 11 | - | TRBV30
CASSQADPREAFF | TGTGCCAGCAGCCAGGCGGACCCCAGGGAAGCTTTCTTT | few | TRBJ1-1 | 13 | - | TRBV3-1
CATRSRDRLNQPQHF | TGTGCCACTCGATCCCGGGACAGATTAAATCAGCCCCAGCATTTT | - | TRBJ1-5 | 15 | TRBD1 | TRBV6-1
CASSDENRQGKGYTF | TGTGCCAGCAGTGACGAAAATCGACAGGGAAAGGGCTACACCTTC | many | TRBJ1-2 | 15 | TRBD1 | TRBV28
CASSSPGTGATNYGYTF | TGTGCCAGCAGTTCCCCCGGGACAGGGGCTACTAACTATGGCTACACCTTC | - | TRBJ1-2 | 17 | TRBD1 | TRBV28
CATRGEGDNSPLHF | TGTGCCACCCGTGGGGAGGGAGATAATTCACCCCTCCACTTT | few | TRBJ1-6 | 14 | - | TRBV6-2/TRBV6-3
CASSPGGGVMNTEAFF | TGTGCCAGCAGTCCCGGTGGAGGCGTTATGAACACTGAAGCTTTCTTT | many | TRBJ1-1 | 16 | - | TRBV28
CASSPGFAYGYTF | TGCGCCAGCAGCCCCGGATTTGCGTATGGCTACACCTTC | - | TRBJ1-2 | 13 | - | TRBV5-1
CATSTLSRTGETQYF | TGTGCCACCAGCACACTCTCCAGGACTGGGGAGACCCAGTACTTC | - | TRBJ2-5 | 15 | - | TRBV15
CASNLVSWTVNQPQHF | TGTGCCAGCAACTTAGTGAGCTGGACAGTCAATCAGCCCCAGCATTTT | - | TRBJ1-5 | 16 | - | TRBV7-2